This T cell receptor beta chain is drawn from a study of T cell responses to AZD1222 COVID-19 vaccine (dated by TCRdb to the early 2020s). As for the study more broadly: AZD1222 recipients given second doses at about 4 weeks or at about 12 weeks were pooled, since spike-specific TCR depth and breadth were not found to differ between the two schedules. TCR sequencing was performed for 230 to 250 trial participants, of whom approximately 200 were given two doses of AZD1222 and around 25 were given two doses of MenACWY control vaccine. Trial participants were enrolled by age into 18-55, 56-69 and 70-plus year subgroups, with around 140, 26 and 57 TCR-sequenced participants respectively.

This clone has only a few counts. The clone's antigen remains unknown. Per-base qualities were not stored, and no clone one base away is much larger. The time point label for this specimen denotes: baseline before first vaccination. Vaccinee samples were obtained from the UK trials COV001 and COV002, which included a single-blind randomized controlled phase 2/3 trial of AZD1222 (ChAdOx1 nCoV-19) in healthy adults. For TCRbeta chain sequencing, PBMC samples were collected from trial participants at day 0 and at day 28 after the second dose. The CDR3 regions of human TCRbeta chains were analyzed by immunosequencing. On the authors' methods: Repertoire TCRs were checked for matches against a reference library of SARS-CoV-2-specific TCRs that had been generated using the MIRA antigen-specificity platform. Breadth meant the fraction of unique TCRs that were SARS-CoV-2-associated, whereas depth meant the fraction of total T cells that were SARS-CoV-2-associated. Using the MIRA data, each spike-specific TCR was mapped to the spike region that the TCR reacts to and placed in a CD4 or CD8 class. Log10-transformed breadth and depth values were compared by one-way ANOVA with Sidak's multiple comparisons tests. Held by TCRdb, this immuneACCESS table contains in-frame sequences only and omits some clones. Under half of the omission traces to an unresolved V gene where checked; the cause of the rest is unknown. The V and J calls and the clone size are those of that table, but D and trimming were determined from the DNA. This sample has 75,000 to 90,000 clones in its table, and around 86% of those were observed once. The ten largest clonotypes hold 2% to 2.5% of the sample.

Overall study outcomes, separate from this receptor: Because no day 14 peak-response samples were available, the repertoires could be characterized only after the peak T cell response. Nearly half of unique spike-specific TCRs reportedly recognized epitopes outside regions mutated in the B.1.351 and B.1.1.7 variants. Participants were mostly white British and included more females than males, and it was suggested by the authors that clonal diversity may have been underestimated. Conclusions about previously exposed vaccinees were limited because only six or seven AZD1222 recipients were SARS-CoV-2 seropositive at baseline. In the small 56-69-year group, the increase in depth fell short of significance, most likely because of low power. Vaccine-associated CD4 TCRs spanned the whole spike protein, with dominant responses in regions 160-218 and 743-854. Spike-specific TCR breadth and depth rose significantly after two AZD1222 doses compared with day 0 and with MenACWY recipients.

The CDR3 measures 15 amino acids from cysteine to phenylalanine. Just CDR3 DNA is preserved here, 45 bases in frame from base 1. CDR1 and CDR2, per the germline V gene (reference sequence), are SEHNR and FQNEAQ. V is clipped by 5 bases and J by 1 base, and the sequence between their germline boundaries is 14 bases long. This TCR was sampled from an adult in good health. The chain joins TRBV7-9 to TRBJ2-5; the D gene is perhaps TRBD1, from 6 matching bases. The sample in question was peripheral blood, obtained on day 0 of AZD1222 vaccination. This receptor has the CDR3 CASSKGVPSQETQYF. The DNA sequence reads TGTGCCAGCAGCAAGGGGGTCCCTAGCCAAGAGACCCAGTACTTC. The reference TRBV7-9 and TRBJ2-5 proteins fill in what lies around the CDR3, so the full variable domain reads DTGVSQNPRHKITKRGQNVTFRCDPISEHNRLYWYRQTLGQGPEFLTYFQNEAQLEKSRLLSDRFSAERPKGSFSTLEIQRTEQGDSAMYLCASSKGVPSQETQYFGPGTRLLVL.